Only a few counts were recorded for the clone carrying this TCR beta chain. Original handling: Reference gene primers were amplified, and this amplification served to estimate nucleated cell counts. The method was immunoSEQ multiplex PCR; TCRdb's version includes in-frame clones alone and lacks a portion of them. Clone size and V and J calls were adopted from that table, with D and trimming inferred from the DNA. The data show about 150,000 clones, roughly 86% seen once. This sample stems from a study of blood T cell repertoires in COVID-19. The overall study: COVID-19 samples from acute and convalescent phases originated in the United States, Italy and Spain. PBMCs, B-cell-depleted T cells, or T cells provided the cDNA or gDNA that made up the material.

Germline-derived CDR1 and CDR2 are LNHDA and SQIVND (reference sequence). This CDR3 spans 13 amino acids. V lost 3 bases, J lost 4 bases, and 1 base stayed unmatched. The sequence came from a woman aged 45-60 years with acute or convalescent COVID-19. The sequenced sample was peripheral blood. This chain joins TRBV19 and TRBJ2-7; TRBD2 matches at 9 bases. This CDR3 is CASSMGLAYEQYF. CDR3 sequence (DNA): TGTGCCAGTAGTATGGGACTAGCTTACGAGCAGTACTTC.